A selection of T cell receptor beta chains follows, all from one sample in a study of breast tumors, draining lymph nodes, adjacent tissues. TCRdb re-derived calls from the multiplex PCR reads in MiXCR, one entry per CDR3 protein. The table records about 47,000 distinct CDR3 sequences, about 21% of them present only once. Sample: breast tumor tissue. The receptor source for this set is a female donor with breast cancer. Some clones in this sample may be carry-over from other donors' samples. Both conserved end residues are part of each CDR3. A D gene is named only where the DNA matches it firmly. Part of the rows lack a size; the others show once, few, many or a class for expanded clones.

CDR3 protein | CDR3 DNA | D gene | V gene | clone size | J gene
CASSLERNTEAFF | TGTGCCAGCAGCTTGGAGAGGAACACTGAAGCTTTCTTT | . | TRBV11-2 | few | TRBJ1-1
CASSTIEATQYF | TGTGCCAGCAGTACAATTGAAGCGACCCAGTACTTC | . | TRBV2 | many | TRBJ2-5
CASSSGVWTGTGRREQYF | TGTGCCAGCAGCTCTGGGGTTTGGACCGGGACAGGGAGACGAGAGCAGTACTTC | TRBD1 | TRBV7-8 | many | TRBJ2-7
CSVAVESDSGTQYF | TGCAGCGTTGCTGTCGAGAGCGACTCGGGGACCCAGTACTTC | . | TRBV29-1 | . | TRBJ2-5
CSAKTSGPRTDTQYF | TGCAGTGCTAAAACTAGCGGGCCCCGCACAGATACGCAGTATTTT | TRBD2 | TRBV20-1 | many | TRBJ2-3
CASSLVRAGRETQYF | TGTGCCAGCAGCTTAGTCCGAGCAGGGCGAGAGACCCAGTACTTC | . | TRBV11-2 | once | TRBJ2-5
CASQNCGRCSYEQYF | TGTGCCAGCCAGAATTGTGGACGGTGCTCCTACGAGCAGTACTTC | . | TRBV2 | many | TRBJ2-7
CASKAGNYGYTF | TGTGCCAGTAAGGCGGGGAACTATGGCTACACCTTC | . | TRBV19 | many | TRBJ1-2
CASIWSGNTGELFF | TGTGCCAGCATCTGGTCGGGGAACACCGGGGAGCTGTTTTTT | . | TRBV11-2 | . | TRBJ2-2
CASSLNPISSYNEQFF | TGTGCCAGCAGCTTAAACCCTATCAGCTCCTACAATGAGCAGTTCTTC | . | TRBV7-3 | medium-sized | TRBJ2-1
CAISEWGISNQPQHF | TGTGCCATCAGTGAGTGGGGGATTAGCAATCAGCCCCAGCATTTT | . | TRBV10-3 | medium-sized | TRBJ1-5
CATSDASSGTHEQFF | TGTGCCACCAGTGACGCGTCTAGCGGGACGCATGAGCAGTTCTTC | TRBD2 | TRBV24-1 | many | TRBJ2-1
CSVRTGGEEKLFF | TGCAGCGTAAGAACAGGGGGCGAAGAAAAACTGTTTTTT | TRBD1 | TRBV29-1 | many | TRBJ1-4
CASSLAGTGDSLQHF | TGTGCCAGCAGTTTAGCTGGGACAGGGGACTCACTCCAGCATTTT | TRBD1 | TRBV12-3/TRBV12-4 | many | TRBJ1-5
CASSQGRRYEQYF | TGTGCCAGCAGTCAAGGACGGAGATACGAGCAGTACTTC | . | TRBV6-5 | once | TRBJ2-7
CASSPAGTGSYEQYF | TGTGCCAGCAGCCCCGCCGGGACAGGGTCCTACGAGCAGTACTTC | TRBD1 | TRBV9 | . | TRBJ2-7
CASSFFAGGSKETQYF | TGTGCCAGCAGTTTTTTTGCGGGAGGGTCTAAAGAGACCCAGTACTTC | TRBD2 | TRBV28 | few | TRBJ2-5
CASVALAGALNEQFF | TGTGCCAGCGTCGCCCTAGCGGGGGCACTCAATGAGCAGTTCTTC | TRBD2 | TRBV2 | many | TRBJ2-1
CASSPDYSHNEQFF | TGTGCCAGCAGCCCAGACTATTCCCACAATGAGCAGTTCTTC | . | TRBV7-6 | medium-sized | TRBJ2-1
CASSGRGGGRAYSYEQYF | TGTGCCAGCAGTGGGAGGGGTGGCGGGAGGGCCTATTCCTACGAGCAGTACTTC | TRBD2 | TRBV2 | many | TRBJ2-7
CASRGTVGPNTGELFF | TGTGCCAGCAGGGGTACGGTGGGACCGAATACCGGGGAGCTGTTTTTT | . | TRBV6-6 | . | TRBJ2-2
CASSLVPVNYGYTF | TGCGCCAGCAGCTTGGTCCCCGTAAACTATGGCTACACCTTC | . | TRBV5-1 | many | TRBJ1-2
CASVAGDSYEQYF | TGTGCCAGCGTGGCGGGCGATTCCTACGAGCAGTACTTC | . | TRBV7-9 | many | TRBJ2-7
CASSLGGNTIYF | TGTGCCAGCAGCTTAGGAGGAAACACCATATATTTT | . | TRBV7-9 | many | TRBJ1-3
CSASQGRGGETQYF | TGCAGTGCTAGCCAAGGTCGCGGCGGAGAGACCCAGTACTTC | . | TRBV20-1 | . | TRBJ2-5
CASSTGLLDYEQYF | TGTGCCAGTAGTACAGGACTACTAGACTACGAGCAGTACTTC | . | TRBV19 | many | TRBJ2-7
CAFDLSGSPSTSRQYF | TGTGCCTTCGACCTTAGCGGGAGCCCCTCTACTTCGCGGCAGTACTTC | TRBD2 | TRBV30 | many | TRBJ2-7
CASSEGTGNGYTF | TGTGCCAGCAGCGAAGGGACAGGGAATGGCTACACCTTC | TRBD1 | TRBV3-1 | many | TRBJ1-2
CASSYSLDRGYYNEQFF | TGTGCCAGCAGTTACTCCCTTGACAGGGGGTATTACAATGAGCAGTTCTTC | TRBD1 | TRBV6-5 | many | TRBJ2-1
CASSSKRQGIQETQYF | TGTGCCAGCAGTTCCAAGAGACAGGGAATACAAGAGACCCAGTACTTC | TRBD1 | TRBV28 | . | TRBJ2-5
CASSYDLSNQPQHF | TGTGCCAGCAGTTATGACCTTAGCAATCAGCCCCAGCATTTT | . | TRBV2 | many | TRBJ1-5
CASSWTSYEQYF | TGTGCCAGCAGTTGGACTTCCTACGAGCAGTACTTC | . | TRBV2 | many | TRBJ2-7
CSARAADRYEQYF | TGCAGTGCTAGAGCCGCGGACAGGTACGAGCAGTACTTC | TRBD1 | TRBV20-1 | many | TRBJ2-7
CASSFEVNQPQHF | TGTGCCAGCAGTTTTGAGGTTAATCAGCCCCAGCATTTT | . | TRBV12-3/TRBV12-4 | many | TRBJ1-5
CASGTSTNEKLFF | TGTGCCAGCGGAACTTCAACTAATGAAAAACTGTTTTTT | . | TRBV7-2 | many | TRBJ1-4
CAHAQQSYNEQFF | TGTGCCCACGCCCAGCAGTCCTACAATGAGCAGTTCTTC | . | TRBV6-6 | many | TRBJ2-1
CASIAGGHDEQFF | TGTGCCAGCATAGCGGGGGGGCACGATGAGCAGTTCTTC | TRBD2 | TRBV6-6 | . | TRBJ2-1
CASSLRVLNEQFF | TGCGCCAGCAGCTTGAGGGTGCTCAATGAGCAGTTCTTC | . | TRBV5-1 | many | TRBJ2-1
CSAIGTHRGEQFF | TGCAGTGCTATAGGGACACATAGAGGTGAGCAGTTCTTC | . | TRBV20-1 | many | TRBJ2-1
CSARDRYGQGDQPQHF | TGCAGTGCTAGAGATCGGTACGGACAGGGCGATCAGCCCCAGCATTTT | TRBD1 | TRBV20-1 | many | TRBJ1-5
CASSSIAGVASGELFF | TGTGCCAGCAGCTCCATTGCGGGAGTGGCTTCCGGGGAGCTGTTTTTT | TRBD2 | TRBV7-8 | many | TRBJ2-2
CATSDGTETQYF | TGTGCCACCAGTGATGGTACAGAGACCCAGTACTTC | . | TRBV24-1 | many | TRBJ2-5
CASSYPPDTQYF | TGTGCCAGCAGTTACCCTCCAGATACGCAGTATTTT | . | TRBV6-5 | many | TRBJ2-3
CATSVFSQTYNEQFF | TGTGCCACCAGTGTTTTTTCCCAAACATACAATGAGCAGTTCTTC | . | TRBV24-1 | . | TRBJ2-1
CAVILNPTRYNEQFF | TGTGCCGTCATCTTGAACCCGACTAGGTACAATGAGCAGTTCTTC | . | TRBV10-3 | . | TRBJ2-1
CASSQDLGPSSYEQYF | TGTGCCAGCAGCCAAGATTTGGGTCCTAGCTCCTACGAGCAGTACTTC | . | TRBV4-2 | many | TRBJ2-7
CASEAPSGELFF | TGTGCCAGCGAAGCTCCGTCCGGGGAGCTGTTTTTT | . | TRBV2 | many | TRBJ2-2
CATSLRGARNSPLHF | TGTGCCACCTCCCTTCGGGGGGCTCGTAATTCACCCCTCCACTTT | . | TRBV12-3/TRBV12-4 | . | TRBJ1-6
CASSPGGGGGFLMGNEQFF | TGTGCCAGCAGCCCTGGAGGAGGAGGGGGTTTTCTGATGGGCAATGAGCAGTTCTTC | . | TRBV5-6 | many | TRBJ2-1
CASRDRGRESNQPQHF | TGTGCCAGCCGGGACAGGGGAAGGGAGAGCAATCAGCCCCAGCATTTT | TRBD1 | TRBV2 | many | TRBJ1-5
CASSLAPRQGHEQYF | TGTGCCAGCAGCTTAGCGCCCCGACAGGGACACGAGCAGTACTTC | TRBD1 | TRBV7-8 | many | TRBJ2-7
CASSQGASGVTDTQYF | TGCGCCAGCAGCCAAGGGGCTAGCGGCGTTACAGATACGCAGTATTTT | TRBD2 | TRBV4-1 | many | TRBJ2-3
CASSSLRDSGYTF | TGTGCCAGCAGCTCGCTCAGGGACTCTGGCTACACCTTC | . | TRBV11-2 | many | TRBJ1-2
CASSLGATDTQYF | TGTGCCAGCAGCTTGGGGGCCACAGATACGCAGTATTTT | . | TRBV5-8 | many | TRBJ2-3
CASRQTSGVYNEQFF | TGTGCCAGCAGGCAGACTAGCGGGGTATACAATGAACAGTTCTTC | TRBD2 | TRBV12-3/TRBV12-4 | . | TRBJ2-1
CASSRGGEGAYEQYF | TGCGCCAGCAGCCGCGGGGGAGAGGGGGCCTACGAGCAGTACTTC | . | TRBV5-1 | many | TRBJ2-7
CASSSTQRRGRFLYNSPLHF | TGCGCCAGCAGCTCCACACAAAGGAGAGGGCGTTTTTTATATAATTCACCCCTCCACTTT | . | TRBV5-1 | many | TRBJ1-6